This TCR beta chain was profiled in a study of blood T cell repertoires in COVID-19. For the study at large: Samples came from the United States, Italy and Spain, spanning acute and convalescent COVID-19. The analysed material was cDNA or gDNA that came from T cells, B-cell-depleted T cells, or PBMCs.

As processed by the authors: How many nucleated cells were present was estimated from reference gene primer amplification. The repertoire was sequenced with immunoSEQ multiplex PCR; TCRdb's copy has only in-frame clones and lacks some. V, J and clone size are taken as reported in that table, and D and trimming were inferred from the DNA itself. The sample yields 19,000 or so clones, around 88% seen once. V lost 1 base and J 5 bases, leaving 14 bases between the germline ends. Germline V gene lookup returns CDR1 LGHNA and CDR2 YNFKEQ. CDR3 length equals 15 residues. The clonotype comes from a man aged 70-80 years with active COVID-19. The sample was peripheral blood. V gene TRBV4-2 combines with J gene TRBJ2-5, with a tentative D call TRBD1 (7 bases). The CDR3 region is CASSQAGGTGETQYF. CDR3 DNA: TGTGCCAGCAGCCAAGCAGGGGGGACCGGGGAGACCCAGTACTTC.